This T cell receptor beta chain was sequenced for a study of T cell responses to AZD1222 COVID-19 vaccine. The study, taken as a whole, reports: Most donors were white British, females outnumbered males, and clonal diversity was possibly underestimated.

Looked up from germline, CDR1 is MNHEY and CDR2 is SMNVEV (reference sequence). The CDR3 covers 15 residues. The J segment lost 9 bases and the V segment lost 5 bases, leaving 7 bases of the junction unmatched. The table came from immunoSEQ multiplex PCR; TCRdb's copy has only in-frame clones and leaves some out. The table includes some 100,000 clones, 87% detected once. As for this clone: The antigen is undetermined.

The chain has TRBV27 and TRBJ1-6; 10 nucleotides line up with TRBD1. The sample consisted of peripheral blood, taken on day 0 of MenACWY control vaccination. The sequence was collected from an adult in good health. The chain's CDR3 is CASSRSGTGVSPLHF. CDR3 DNA: TGTGCCAGCAGTCGTTCCGGGACAGGGGTTTCACCCCTCCACTTT.